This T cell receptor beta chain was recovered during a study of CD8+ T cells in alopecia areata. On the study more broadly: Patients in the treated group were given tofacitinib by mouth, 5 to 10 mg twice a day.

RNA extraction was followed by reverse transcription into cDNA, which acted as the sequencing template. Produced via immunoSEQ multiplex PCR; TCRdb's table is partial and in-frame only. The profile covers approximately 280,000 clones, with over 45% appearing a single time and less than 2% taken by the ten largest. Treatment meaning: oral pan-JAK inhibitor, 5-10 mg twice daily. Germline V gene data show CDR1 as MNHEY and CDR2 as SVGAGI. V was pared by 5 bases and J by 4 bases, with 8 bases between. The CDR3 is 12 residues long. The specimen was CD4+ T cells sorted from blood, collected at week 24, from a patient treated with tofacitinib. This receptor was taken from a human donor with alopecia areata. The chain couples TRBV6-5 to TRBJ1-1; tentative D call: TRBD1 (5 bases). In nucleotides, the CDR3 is TGTGCCAGCAGTACCGGGGGCACTGAAGCTTTCTTT. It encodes CASSTGGTEAFF.